This T cell receptor beta chain was identified during a study of blood T cell repertoires in COVID-19. Study information: Specimens from acute and convalescent COVID-19 originated in the United States, Italy and Spain. Sample material is recorded as cDNA or gDNA derived from T cells, B-cell-depleted T cells, or PBMCs.

Study processing details: Estimation of nucleated cell counts relied on the amplification of reference gene primers. The table came from immunoSEQ multiplex PCR; TCRdb's copy has only in-frame clones and leaves some out. V, J and clone size derive from that table, while D and trimming were established from the DNA sequence. The sample carries over 200,000 clones, approximately 86% recorded once. There are a few counts of this clone. V lost 5 bases, J lost 3 bases, and 10 bases lay in between. The CDR3 runs 13 residues. CDR1 is LGHDT, CDR2 YNNKEL, per germline (reference sequence). The origin of this receptor is a man in his forties who had recovered from COVID-19. Sample: peripheral blood. The chain joins TRBV3-1 (or the pseudogene TRBV3-2) to TRBJ1-1, with D possibly being TRBD1 (5 bases). CDR3 protein: CASSETQDTEAFF. The CDR3 nucleotides are TGTGCCAGCAGCGAAACACAGGACACTGAAGCTTTCTTT.